The rows below give T cell receptor beta chains drawn from one sample of a study of cytomegalovirus exposure and HLA in healthy donors. The protocol was immunoSEQ multiplex PCR, while the TCRdb copy is restricted to in-frame clones and leaves out a portion. The sample comprises 70,000 to 90,000 clones, approximately 70% of which are singletons, and about a fifth rests with the top ten. What was sequenced was PBMCs. The receptors were gathered from a man aged 35 to 55 in good health and CMV-seropositive. Both conserved end residues are part of each CDR3. D genes are given only for firm matches. Clone size is not always given. Where it is, it says once, few, many or a class for expanded clones.

cdr3_nt: TGTGCCAGCAGCCAGACAGGGTCCTATAATTCACCCCTCCACTTT
cdr3_aa: CASSQTGSYNSPLHF
d_call: TRBD1
v_call: TRBV2
clone_size: few
j_call: TRBJ1-6

cdr3_nt: TGTGCCAGCAGCTTCCTCTCCGGGACTAGCGGCTACGAGCAGTACTTC
cdr3_aa: CASSFLSGTSGYEQYF
d_call: TRBD2
v_call: TRBV7-9
clone_size: NA
j_call: TRBJ2-7

cdr3_nt: TGTGCCAGCAGCTCGGACAGGGAAATTCGCGAGCAGTACTTC
cdr3_aa: CASSSDREIREQYF
d_call: TRBD1
v_call: TRBV5-6
clone_size: once
j_call: TRBJ2-7

cdr3_nt: TGCGCCAGCAGCGGGCCCTCCAGGGCAGATACGCAGTATTTT
cdr3_aa: CASSGPSRADTQYF
d_call: NA
v_call: TRBV5-1
clone_size: NA
j_call: TRBJ2-3

cdr3_nt: TGTGCCTTGGACAGGGGGCGACTGGGACTCTCTGGAAACACCATATATTTT
cdr3_aa: CALDRGRLGLSGNTIYF
d_call: TRBD1
v_call: TRBV30
clone_size: few
j_call: TRBJ1-3

cdr3_nt: TGTGCCAGTAGTAGAGCATCTACCGAAGCTTTCTTT
cdr3_aa: CASSRASTEAFF
d_call: NA
v_call: TRBV19
clone_size: NA
j_call: TRBJ1-1

cdr3_nt: TGCGCCAGCAGCTTGCTGGCCAGGGGTGGATTTGACATTCAGTACTTC
cdr3_aa: CASSLLARGGFDIQYF
d_call: NA
v_call: TRBV5-1
clone_size: NA
j_call: TRBJ2-4

cdr3_nt: TGTGCCAGCAGCCCATCCCTGCGGGCAGCTAATTCACCCCTCCACTTT
cdr3_aa: CASSPSLRAANSPLHF
d_call: NA
v_call: TRBV11-1
clone_size: few
j_call: TRBJ1-6

cdr3_nt: TGTGCCAGCAGCGTATCACAGGGATACACAGATACGCAGTATTTT
cdr3_aa: CASSVSQGYTDTQYF
d_call: NA
v_call: TRBV9
clone_size: NA
j_call: TRBJ2-3

cdr3_nt: TGCGCCAGCAGCCAAATCCTAGACTACGAGCAGTACTTC
cdr3_aa: CASSQILDYEQYF
d_call: NA
v_call: TRBV4-1
clone_size: NA
j_call: TRBJ2-7

cdr3_nt: TGCGCCAGCAAGGACAGTAGCACAGATACGCAGTATTTT
cdr3_aa: CASKDSSTDTQYF
d_call: NA
v_call: TRBV10-1
clone_size: NA
j_call: TRBJ2-3

cdr3_nt: TGTGCCAGCAGCTCCGGGACAGGATCGTACGAGCAGTACTTC
cdr3_aa: CASSSGTGSYEQYF
d_call: TRBD1
v_call: TRBV5-4
clone_size: NA
j_call: TRBJ2-7

cdr3_nt: TGTGCCAGCAGTTTAAGCCCTCTTTTATACGGCAGGGGATACAATGAGCAGTTCTTC
cdr3_aa: CASSLSPLLYGRGYNEQFF
d_call: NA
v_call: TRBV27
clone_size: few
j_call: TRBJ2-1

cdr3_nt: TGTGCCACCAGCAGAGATAGGTCGCGGGGCTTTGGTACCTACGAGCAGTACTTC
cdr3_aa: CATSRDRSRGFGTYEQYF
d_call: NA
v_call: TRBV15
clone_size: NA
j_call: TRBJ2-7

cdr3_nt: TGCGCCAGCAGCCAAGGGCGGTCGTCCTTAAGCACAGATACGCAGTATTTT
cdr3_aa: CASSQGRSSLSTDTQYF
d_call: NA
v_call: TRBV4-3
clone_size: NA
j_call: TRBJ2-3

cdr3_nt: TGTGCCAGCAGGCTAAACAGGAACACTGAAGCTTTCTTT
cdr3_aa: CASRLNRNTEAFF
d_call: NA
v_call: TRBV11-1
clone_size: NA
j_call: TRBJ1-1

cdr3_nt: TGCGCCAGCAGCCCCGGGGGTGGGGAATACGAGCAGTACTTC
cdr3_aa: CASSPGGGEYEQYF
d_call: NA
v_call: TRBV5-1
clone_size: NA
j_call: TRBJ2-7

cdr3_nt: TGTGCCAGCGGGGAGGACAGGGCCTTTGCAACTAATGAAAAACTGTTTTTT
cdr3_aa: CASGEDRAFATNEKLFF
d_call: TRBD1
v_call: TRBV2
clone_size: NA
j_call: TRBJ1-4

cdr3_nt: TGCAGCGTGGCGGACTTCCCTACCAATGAAAAACTGTTTTTT
cdr3_aa: CSVADFPTNEKLFF
d_call: NA
v_call: TRBV29-1
clone_size: NA
j_call: TRBJ1-4

cdr3_nt: TGTGCCAGCGGAGTGGCGGATTTTAATCAGCCCCAGCATTTT
cdr3_aa: CASGVADFNQPQHF
d_call: NA
v_call: TRBV9
clone_size: NA
j_call: TRBJ1-5

cdr3_nt: TGCGCCAGCAGCCAAGAAGGTAGCGGGGGAGTTTACAATGAGCAGTTCTTC
cdr3_aa: CASSQEGSGGVYNEQFF
d_call: TRBD2
v_call: TRBV4-1
clone_size: NA
j_call: TRBJ2-1

cdr3_nt: TGCGCCAGCAGCCAAGACGCGGACAGGGGTGACTTTCACACTGAAGCTTTCTTT
cdr3_aa: CASSQDADRGDFHTEAFF
d_call: TRBD1
v_call: TRBV4-1
clone_size: NA
j_call: TRBJ1-1

cdr3_nt: TGTGCCAGCAGCCGAGCAGGGGCCAATGAAAAACTGTTTTTT
cdr3_aa: CASSRAGANEKLFF
d_call: NA
v_call: TRBV9
clone_size: NA
j_call: TRBJ1-4

cdr3_nt: TGTGCCAGCAGCTTAGCCTTAGCGGGGCGCACAGATACGCAGTATTTT
cdr3_aa: CASSLALAGRTDTQYF
d_call: TRBD2
v_call: TRBV11-1
clone_size: once
j_call: TRBJ2-3

cdr3_nt: TGTGCCAGCAGCTACGACAGGGATTCACCCCTCCACTTT
cdr3_aa: CASSYDRDSPLHF
d_call: TRBD1
v_call: TRBV7-8
clone_size: NA
j_call: TRBJ1-6

cdr3_nt: TGTGCCACCAGCAGAGCTGAGGGGGCCGGGTTCTTC
cdr3_aa: CATSRAEGAGFF
d_call: TRBD1
v_call: TRBV15
clone_size: NA
j_call: TRBJ2-1

cdr3_nt: TGTGCCAGCAGTCCCACCCCCGGGGGACCTAGCACAGATACGCAGTATTTT
cdr3_aa: CASSPTPGGPSTDTQYF
d_call: NA
v_call: TRBV28
clone_size: NA
j_call: TRBJ2-3

cdr3_nt: TGTGCCATCAGTGAGTCGCGAGAAAACACCGGGGAGCTGTTTTTT
cdr3_aa: CAISESRENTGELFF
d_call: NA
v_call: TRBV10-3
clone_size: NA
j_call: TRBJ2-2

cdr3_nt: TGTGCCAGCAGTCCCAGTCTGAACACTGAAGCTTTCTTT
cdr3_aa: CASSPSLNTEAFF
d_call: NA
v_call: TRBV6-5
clone_size: NA
j_call: TRBJ1-1

cdr3_nt: TGTGCCAGCAGTGGACAGGGCGGCAGGTACTTC
cdr3_aa: CASSGQGGRYF
d_call: TRBD1
v_call: TRBV28
clone_size: NA
j_call: TRBJ2-7

cdr3_nt: TGTGCCAGCAGCGTAGCGCCAGGGGGTGGGCAGCCCCAGCATTTT
cdr3_aa: CASSVAPGGGQPQHF
d_call: TRBD1
v_call: TRBV9
clone_size: NA
j_call: TRBJ1-5

cdr3_nt: TGTGCCAGCAGCATATACTACAGCAATCAGCCCCAGCATTTT
cdr3_aa: CASSIYYSNQPQHF
d_call: NA
v_call: TRBV7-2
clone_size: NA
j_call: TRBJ1-5

cdr3_nt: TGTGCCAGCACAGGGGGGCTGGGAGATACGCAGTATTTT
cdr3_aa: CASTGGLGDTQYF
d_call: NA
v_call: TRBV6-5
clone_size: NA
j_call: TRBJ2-3

cdr3_nt: TGTGCCTGGAGCCCACCCCGGGACAGGGGGATGCCCCTCCACTTT
cdr3_aa: CAWSPPRDRGMPLHF
d_call: TRBD1
v_call: TRBV30
clone_size: NA
j_call: TRBJ1-6

cdr3_nt: TGTGCCAGCAGTTACTCGTTCGATCAGCCCCAGCATTTT
cdr3_aa: CASSYSFDQPQHF
d_call: NA
v_call: TRBV6-6
clone_size: NA
j_call: TRBJ1-5

cdr3_nt: TGTGCCAGCTCACCATTCCGGGACACACTAGAGCAGTACTTC
cdr3_aa: CASSPFRDTLEQYF
d_call: NA
v_call: TRBV18
clone_size: NA
j_call: TRBJ2-7

cdr3_nt: TGCGCCAGCAGCGCGGACAGCGGCGGCACCATATATTTT
cdr3_aa: CASSADSGGTIYF
d_call: NA
v_call: TRBV5-1
clone_size: few
j_call: TRBJ1-3